Listed below are T cell receptor beta chains from one sample, sequenced in a study of T cell repertoires in cytomegalovirus infection. TCRdb ran MiXCR on the reads and lists one entry per CDR3 protein. The data contain hundreds of thousands of distinct CDR3 sequences, roughly 31% of them singletons. For these TCRs, the target antigens are not known. Material: cultured CD8+ T cells from PBMCs, obtained from culture after CMV antigen stimulation. These receptors were obtained from a human donor in good health (CMV status not recorded). Some clones in this sample may be carry-over from other donors' samples. CDR3s include the opening cysteine and the closing phenylalanine or tryptophan. A D gene is named only where the DNA matches it firmly. Size values are once, few and many counts, or a class for expanded clones, and some rows have none.

clone size	J gene	V gene	D gene	CDR3 DNA	CDR3 protein
.	TRBJ2-2	TRBV7-9	.	TGTGCCAGCAGCCCATACACCCTCAGCAACACCGGGGAGCTGTTTTTT	CASSPYTLSNTGELFF
.	TRBJ2-1	TRBV27	.	TGTGCCAGCACTCGCGGGGAAGGTTACAATGAGCAGTTCTTC	CASTRGEGYNEQFF
.	TRBJ2-7	TRBV27	.	TGTGCCAGCAGTTTACTCGGGGGATCGTCCGAGCAGTACTTC	CASSLLGGSSEQYF
few	TRBJ2-3	TRBV5-1	TRBD1	TGCGCCAGCAGCTTGGGGGTACAGGACAGGTCCACAGATACGCAGTATTTT	CASSLGVQDRSTDTQYF
.	TRBJ2-1	TRBV6-6	.	TGTGCCAGCAGTTACTGGAGCAAGCATGAGCAGTTCTTC	CASSYWSKHEQFF
many	TRBJ1-1	TRBV4-1	.	TGCGCCAGCAGCCAGGACGGACCGGAGGTACTGACGAACACTGAAGCTTTCTTT	CASSQDGPEVLTNTEAFF
.	TRBJ1-1	TRBV6-2/TRBV6-3	TRBD1	TGTGCCAGCAGTTACTTCGGGACAGCGAACACTGAAGCTTTCTTT	CASSYFGTANTEAFF
few	TRBJ1-2	TRBV4-1	.	TGCGCCAGCAGCCAATCGGGGTTCTATGGCTACACCTTC	CASSQSGFYGYTF
few	TRBJ1-2	TRBV12-3/TRBV12-4	TRBD1	TGTGCCAGCAGCATCATCGACAGGGGAGGAAGCTATGGCTACACCTTC	CASSIIDRGGSYGYTF
few	TRBJ1-2	TRBV12-3/TRBV12-4	.	TGTGCCAGCAGTTCCCGGGAGAACTATGAAGGCTACACCTTC	CASSSRENYEGYTF
many	TRBJ1-2	TRBV7-8	.	TGTGCCAGCAGCCATGGGACGAGGGGAGAGGGGTCCTATGGCTACACCTTC	CASSHGTRGEGSYGYTF
.	TRBJ2-1	TRBV19	TRBD2	TGTGCCAGTACCCTCATAGCGGGGGCCTACAATGAGCAGTTCTTC	CASTLIAGAYNEQFF
.	TRBJ2-1	TRBV13	.	TGTGCCAGCAGCTCGACAGCCCGCTACAATGAGCAGTTCTTC	CASSSTARYNEQFF
once	TRBJ2-7	TRBV11-2	.	TGTGCCAGCAGCTTAGTAGACCTTTTCGAGCAGTACTTC	CASSLVDLFEQYF
few	TRBJ2-1	TRBV7-8	.	TGTGCCAGCAGCCTGCTGCTGCAAAGACCCAACAATGAGCAGTTCTTC	CASSLLLQRPNNEQFF
few	TRBJ2-1	TRBV11-2	TRBD2	TGTGCCAGCAGCCTAACTCCTAGCGGGCGTAACAATGAGCAGTTCTTC	CASSLTPSGRNNEQFF
many	TRBJ1-2	TRBV7-2	.	TGTGCCAGCAGCTTTCTCGGCGATGGCTACACCTTC	CASSFLGDGYTF
.	TRBJ1-1	TRBV28	.	TGTGCCAGCCACCGCCCGGGGGCGATCCTCGGTGAAGCTTTCTTT	CASHRPGAILGEAFF
.	TRBJ1-5	TRBV27	.	TGTGCCAGCAGAAAAACCGGACTAGGGGCAGGTCAGCCCCAGCATTTT	CASRKTGLGAGQPQHF
.	TRBJ2-3	TRBV7-6	TRBD1	TGTGCCAGCAGTTGGGGCTGGGGACAGGGTGCAGATACGCAGTATTTT	CASSWGWGQGADTQYF
many	TRBJ1-4	TRBV7-2	TRBD1	TGTGCCAGCAGCTCGGGACAGACGGGGACTAATGAAAAACTGTTTTTT	CASSSGQTGTNEKLFF
many	TRBJ1-1	TRBV4-1	.	TGCGCCAGCAGCCAAGCCGGTCTACCGGGGATGGGCACTGAAGCTTTCTTT	CASSQAGLPGMGTEAFF
few	TRBJ2-3	TRBV28	TRBD1	TGTGCCAGCAGTCCCGGACAGGGGGCTTCAGATACGCAGTATTTT	CASSPGQGASDTQYF
many	TRBJ2-7	TRBV12-3/TRBV12-4	TRBD2	TGTGCCAGCAGCACTAGCGGGGGAAGCTACGAGCAGTACTTC	CASSTSGGSYEQYF
once	TRBJ2-2	TRBV4-3	.	TGCGCCAGCAGACCGGGGGCGGGTTACACCGGGGAGCTGTTTTTT	CASRPGAGYTGELFF
.	TRBJ2-3	TRBV19	TRBD2	TGTGCCAGTAGTCCTGCGGGACTAGCGAGTATCACAGATACGCAGTATTTT	CASSPAGLASITDTQYF
.	TRBJ2-5	TRBV7-9	.	TGTGCCAGCAGCTTAGTATATGAGACCCAGTACTTC	CASSLVYETQYF
few	TRBJ2-1	TRBV20-1	.	TGCAGTGCCACGGCGGTTAATGAGCAGTTCTTC	CSATAVNEQFF
many	TRBJ1-5	TRBV10-3	.	TGTGCCATCAGTGAGTCCGGGGATAGCAATCAGCCCCAGCATTTT	CAISESGDSNQPQHF
many	TRBJ1-6	TRBV7-2	TRBD1	TGTGCCAGCAGCACAAAGGACAGGGTTGCTTCACCCCTCCACTTT	CASSTKDRVASPLHF
.	TRBJ2-5	TRBV20-1	TRBD1	TGCAGTGCTGACAGGGATCTGGCCCAGTACTTC	CSADRDLAQYF
.	TRBJ1-6	TRBV14	TRBD1	TGTGCCAGCAGCCACGACAGGGTTTCACCCCTCCACTTT	CASSHDRVSPLHF
many	TRBJ2-3	TRBV6-1	.	TGTGCCAGCAGTGAAGTGGGGGAGACAGATACGCAGTATTTT	CASSEVGETDTQYF
.	TRBJ1-6	TRBV27	.	TGTGCCAGCAGTTCCAGGGTCGGTGCACCCCTCCACTTT	CASSSRVGAPLHF
.	TRBJ1-5	TRBV7-8	.	TGTGCCAGCAGCCCCCTACCCGGGACACAAAATCAGCCCCAGCATTTT	CASSPLPGTQNQPQHF
.	TRBJ1-5	TRBV7-3	.	TGTGTCAGCAGCCTATGGGCGGATCAGCCCCAGCATTTT	CVSSLWADQPQHF
.	TRBJ2-3	TRBV6-5	.	TGTGCCACCGATCTCATTTACTCTACTAGCACAGATACGCAGTATTTT	CATDLIYSTSTDTQYF
many	TRBJ1-2	TRBV28	TRBD1	TGTGCCAGCAGTTCAGCAGGACAGGCCCTCTATGGCTACACCTTC	CASSSAGQALYGYTF
.	TRBJ1-1	TRBV7-9	TRBD1	TGTGCCAGCAGCTTACAGACAGGGTCTGAAGCTTTCTTT	CASSLQTGSEAFF
.	TRBJ1-4	TRBV7-6	.	TGTGCCAGGAGCTTTAAGGGGACTCAGAATGAAAAACTGTTTTTT	CARSFKGTQNEKLFF
.	TRBJ1-5	TRBV11-2	.	TGTGCCAGCAGCTTAGGACCGGCCACCAATCAGCCCCAGCATTTT	CASSLGPATNQPQHF
many	TRBJ2-5	TRBV27	.	TGTGCCAGCAGTTTATATCCGCAAGAGACCCAGTACTTC	CASSLYPQETQYF
once	TRBJ2-7	TRBV29-1	.	TGCAGCGTTGAGGGGGTTGCCGAGCAGTACTTC	CSVEGVAEQYF
.	TRBJ2-3	TRBV29-1	.	TGCGGCGTTAGAATCTCGGGCACAGATACGCAGTATTTT	CGVRISGTDTQYF
few	TRBJ2-7	TRBV20-1	.	TGCAGTGCTAGAGTTCCGGGGTCCGGGTACGAGCAGTACTTC	CSARVPGSGYEQYF